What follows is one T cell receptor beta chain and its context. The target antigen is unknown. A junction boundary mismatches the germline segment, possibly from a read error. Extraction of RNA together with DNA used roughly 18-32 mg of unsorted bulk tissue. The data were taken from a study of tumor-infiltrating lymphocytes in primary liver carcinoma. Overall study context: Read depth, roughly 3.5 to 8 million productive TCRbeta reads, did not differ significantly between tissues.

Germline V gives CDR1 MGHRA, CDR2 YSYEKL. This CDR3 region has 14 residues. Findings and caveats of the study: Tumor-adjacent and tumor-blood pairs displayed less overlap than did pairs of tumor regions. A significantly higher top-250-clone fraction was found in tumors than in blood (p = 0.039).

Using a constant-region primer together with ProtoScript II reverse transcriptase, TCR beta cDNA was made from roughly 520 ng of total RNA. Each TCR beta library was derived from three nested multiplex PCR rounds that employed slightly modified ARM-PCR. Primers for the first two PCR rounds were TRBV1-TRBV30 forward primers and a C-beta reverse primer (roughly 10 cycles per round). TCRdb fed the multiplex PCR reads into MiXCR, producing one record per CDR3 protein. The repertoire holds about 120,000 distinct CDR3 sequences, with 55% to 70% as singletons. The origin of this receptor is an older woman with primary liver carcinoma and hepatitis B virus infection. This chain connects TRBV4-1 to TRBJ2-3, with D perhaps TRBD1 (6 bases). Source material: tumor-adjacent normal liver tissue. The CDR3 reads CASSQLAGADTLHF. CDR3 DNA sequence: TGCGCCAGCAGCCAGCTGGCAGGGGCAGATACGCTGCATTTT.